The 7 T cell receptor beta chains reported below all come from one sample, sequenced in a study of T cells in Graves' hyperthyroidism and ophthalmopathy (dated by TCRdb to between 2018 and 2020). Library preparation used multiplex PCR. TCRdb names Illumina HiSeq 2000 as the instrument used. The TCR beta CDR3 regions were amplified from RNA transcripts. The TCR CDR3 was subjected to a first round of RT-PCR using the HTBI primer set and the Qiagen OneStep RT-PCR kit. The raw public reads went through TCRdb reprocessing: fastp at Q25, MiXCR clone calling, in-frame beta chains kept. Entries that share a CDR3 protein sequence are merged under the most common genes and DNA. This sample gives roughly 700,000 distinct CDR3 sequences in total; 15% to 20% of them show up just once. Around a sixth of the sample goes to the ten largest clones. Sequencing was performed on blood. The origin of the receptors is a man aged 50-59 years with Graves' hyperthyroidism.

This clonotype was observed at least ten times. The J gene is TRBJ1-2, the V gene TRBV29-1; 7 bases map to TRBD1. Trimming at V came to 1 base and at J to 8 bases, leaving 4 bases not matched to a gene. CDR1 and CDR2 from the germline V gene are SQVTM and ANQGSEA. CDR3 size: 12 residues. The CDR3 here is CSVEGQGWGYTF. CDR3 in DNA: TGCAGCGTTGAAGGACAGGGATGGGGCTACACCTTC.

This clonotype has a count of ten or more. This chain joins TRBV3-1 and TRBJ2-1; the D is unclear. Deletions cut 1 base from V and 0 bases from J, with 7 bases between. Germline V lookup: CDR1 LGHDT, CDR2 YNNKEL (reference sequence). The CDR3 sequence is 15 residues long. The CDR3 is CASSQGLSSYNEQFF. The CDR3 DNA is TGTGCCAGCAGCCAAGGGCTCAGCTCCTACAATGAGCAGTTCTTC.

The chain employs TRBV27 and TRBJ2-1; D might be TRBD1 or TRBD2, each matching 6 bases. The CDR3 contains 19 residues. The ends were cut back, 9 bases at V and 7 bases at J, with 34 bases in the middle. Germline V gene data show CDR1 as MNHEY and CDR2 as SMNVEV (reference sequence). CDR3 in amino acids: CASLPGRGARAGSGNEQFF. The CDR3 DNA sequence: TGTGCCAGTCTCCCGGGTAGGGGGGCGAGGGCGGGTTCGGGGAATGAGCAGTTCTTC.

The sample holds many counts of this clonotype. V is TRBV28 and J is TRBJ1-1; 8 bases align to TRBD1. The length of the CDR3 is 14 residues. Germline values: CDR1 MDHEN, CDR2 SYDVKM. The V and J ends lost 2 bases and 7 bases, in that order; junction bases with no gene match: 6. The CDR3 region has the DNA TGTGCCAGCAGTTTAGGACAGGGAGGGCTTGAAGCTTTCTTT. It translates to CASSLGQGGLEAFF. The full variable domain, with the rest looked up from reference TRBV28 and TRBJ1-1, is DVKVTQSSRYLVKRTGEKVFLECVQDMDHENMFWYRQDPGLGLRLIYFSYDVKMKEKGDIPEGYSVSREKKERFSLILESASTNQTSMYLCASSLGQGGLEAFFGQGTRLTVV.

This clonotype was recorded at least ten times. The chain is built from TRBV12-3 or TRBV12-4 and TRBJ2-1; 11 bases are a match to TRBD2. The CDR3 length is 15 residues. J gave up 5 bases and V 4 bases, and 4 bases lay outside the gene matches. The CDR3 here is CASSSGTSGHNEQFF. Here the CDR3 DNA reads TGTGCCAGCAGTTCCGGGACTAGCGGTCACAATGAGCAGTTCTTC.

J is TRBJ2-3 and V is TRBV12-3 or TRBV12-4, with 11 nucleotides matching TRBD2. This CDR3 has 16 residues. Trimming took 5 bases from V and 2 from J; bases not matched to a gene: 6. The CDR3 loop reads CASSPGTSGHTDTQYF. The CDR3 DNA follows: TGTGCCAGCAGTCCCGGGACTAGCGGCCACACAGATACGCAGTATTTT.

This clonotype occurred many times. The rearrangement joins TRBV4-1 to TRBJ2-1, with D uncertain. Germline V gives CDR1 MGHRA, CDR2 YSYEKL. V gave up 1 base and J gave up 9 bases, with 16 bases separating them. CDR3 length: 15 residues. The CDR3: CASSQGWARSSEQFF. The CDR3 nucleotides are TGCGCCAGCAGCCAAGGGTGGGCCCGCTCGAGTGAGCAGTTCTTC.